These 4 T cell receptor beta chains were sequenced from one sample in a study of beta chain features in type 1 diabetes. Findings and limits, study-wide: All four CD4+ subsets from Type 1 diabetes patients carried moderately but significantly shorter TCRB CDR3s.

Reverse transcription of all isolated RNA meant that expressed TCRB transcripts were sequenced. Sequenced by immunoSEQ multiplex PCR; TCRdb stores in-frame clones only, minus some. The profile shows hundreds of thousands of clones, about an eighth of them singletons. Their specific antigens are unknown. Sequencing was done on a sample of naive CD4+ T cells from blood. These receptors originate from a young man with type 1 diabetes.

This sequence joins TRBV19 and TRBJ2-7; no firm D call. Germline assignment: CDR1 LNHDA and CDR2 SQIVND (reference sequence). The V end was cut by 3 bases, the J end by 3 bases, with 9 bases between. This CDR3 is 13 amino acids long. CDR3 in DNA: TGTGCCAGTAGTATCGACTCCCGCTACGAGCAGTACTTC. Translating gives CASSIDSRYEQYF.

This clone appeared a single time. Other DNA sequences from this sample encode an identical CDR3 as well. The V call is TRBV30, the J call TRBJ2-3, with no clear D. V was shortened by 2 bases and J by 1 base, with 10 bases between the two germline ends. Germline V gene data show CDR1 as GTSNPN and CDR2 as SVGIG (reference sequence). CDR3 length: 14 residues. The chain's CDR3 is CAWSRSGRTDTQYF. The CDR3 DNA is TGTGCCTGGAGTCGCTCCGGGCGCACAGATACGCAGTATTTT. Full variable domain (rest looked up from reference TRBV30 and TRBJ2-3): SQTIHQWPATLVQPVGSPLSLECTVEGTSNPNLYWYRQAAGRGLQLLFYSVGIGQISSEVPQNLSASRPQDRQFILSSKKLLLSDSGFYLCAWSRSGRTDTQYFGPGTRLTVL.

Note on this clone: The sample contains more than one DNA sequence encoding this CDR3. The rearrangement joins TRBV18 to TRBJ1-1; 8 nucleotides align to TRBD1. V dropped 1 base and J dropped 1; count of bases not matched to a gene: 2. The CDR3 contains 15 residues. Germline-derived CDR1 and CDR2 are KGHSH and LQKENI. The CDR3 DNA reads as TGTGCCAGCTCACCACGGACAGGGAAGAACACTGAAGCTTTCTTT. Its protein product is CASSPRTGKNTEAFF.

Remarks on this clone: The sample holds other DNA sequences that translate to the same CDR3. The chain combines TRBV7-9 with TRBJ2-5; 8 nucleotides align to TRBD2. The CDR3 has 13 amino acids. Germline assignment: CDR1 SEHNR and CDR2 FQNEAQ (reference sequence). J gave up 5 bases and V 2 bases, and 1 base lay outside the gene matches. CDR3 DNA sequence: TGTGCCAGCAGCTTATTAGCGGGGGAGACCCAGTACTTC. Amino acids: CASSLLAGETQYF.